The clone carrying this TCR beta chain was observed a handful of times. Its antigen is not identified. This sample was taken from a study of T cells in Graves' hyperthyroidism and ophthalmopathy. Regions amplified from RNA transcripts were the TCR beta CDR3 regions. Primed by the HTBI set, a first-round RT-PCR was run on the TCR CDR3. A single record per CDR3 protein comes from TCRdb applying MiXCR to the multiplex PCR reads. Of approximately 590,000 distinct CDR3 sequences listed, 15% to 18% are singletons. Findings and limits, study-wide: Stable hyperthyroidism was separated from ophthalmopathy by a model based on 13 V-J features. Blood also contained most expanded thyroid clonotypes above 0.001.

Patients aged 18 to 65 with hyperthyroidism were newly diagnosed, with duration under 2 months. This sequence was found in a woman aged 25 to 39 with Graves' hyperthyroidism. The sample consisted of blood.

The CDR3 bases are TGTGCCAGCAGAAACAGGGTAGCGGGGGTTAACTATGGCTACACCTTC. Amino acid sequence: CASRNRVAGVNYGYTF. The genes are TRBV27 and TRBJ1-2, with D possibly TRBD1 on 6 matching bases. The CDR3 extends over 16 amino acids. Germline assignment: CDR1 MNHEY and CDR2 SMNVEV (reference sequence). Deletions cut 6 bases from V and 1 base from J, with 18 bases between.